These 20 T cell receptor beta chains came from one sample sequenced in a study of molecular identifiers for immune sequencing clone quantification. TCRdb recomputed calls from the PCR reads with MiXCR, one row per CDR3 protein. The sample records around 460,000 distinct CDR3 sequences, around 23% being singletons. The sequencing sample was made of naive CD8+ T cells from blood, with Jurkat cell RNA spiked in. Subset reported: FACS-sorted CD8+CD4-CCR7+CD45RA+ naive T cells. These receptors came from a human donor in good health. Some libraries in this study had Jurkat cell RNA spiked in.

The CDR3 sequence: CASSKIPGQANEKLFF. The DNA of the CDR3 is TGTGCCAGCAGCAAAATTCCGGGACAGGCTAATGAAAAACTGTTTTTT. This chain joins TRBV13 and TRBJ1-4; TRBD1 matches at 8 bases. Trimming took 5 bases from V and 3 from J; bases not matched to a gene: 8. The germline V gene has CDR1 PRHDT and CDR2 FYEKMQ (reference sequence). CDR3 length: 16 residues.

This clonotype showed up many times. The rearrangement uses TRBV29-1 and TRBJ2-2, with no clear D. The V end was cut by 4 bases, the J end by 2 bases, with 8 bases between. The germline V gene has CDR1 SQVTM and CDR2 ANQGSEA. This CDR3 is built from 13 residues. For the CDR3, the DNA is TGCAGCGTTGCCGAAGCAAACACCGGGGAGCTGTTTTTT. Its protein product is CSVAEANTGELFF.

This clonotype was detected only a few times. V usage is TRBV27 and J usage is TRBJ2-7, with D tentatively TRBD1 (6 bases). V dropped 5 bases and J dropped 5 bases, with 19 bases sitting between them. The germline V gene has CDR1 MNHEY and CDR2 SMNVEV (reference sequence). CDR3 length: 15 residues. CDR3: CASSPPGQGTHEQYF. CDR3 nucleotides: TGTGCCAGCAGTCCCCCTGGGCAGGGGACCCACGAGCAGTACTTC.

Regarding this clonotype: A clone one base away is much larger, so this may be a read error. The DNA of the CDR3 is TGTGCCACCAGTGAAGGGACAGGGGAAGATACGCAGTGTTTT. Translated, it gives CATSEGTGEDTQCF. This sequence joins TRBV24-1 and TRBJ2-3; TRBD1 agrees at 10 bases. This CDR3 comprises 14 residues. Germline V gene data show CDR1 as KGHDR and CDR2 as SFDVKD.

This clonotype was recorded at least ten times. The chain is built from TRBV7-2 and TRBJ2-5, with 12 positions matching TRBD1. Germline-derived CDR1 and CDR2 are SGHTA and FQGNSA. V shed 4 bases, J shed 6 bases, and the junction held 6 bases outside the gene matches. The CDR3 is made up of 15 amino acids. CDR3 sequence: CASSSGTGGFKTQYF. The CDR3 coding sequence is TGTGCCAGCAGCTCCGGGACAGGGGGCTTTAAGACCCAGTACTTC.

This clonotype was observed a few times. Written as DNA, the CDR3 is TGCGCCAGCAGCCAAGAGGACAGGGTAGAAAACGAGCAGTACTTC. This sequence encodes CASSQEDRVENEQYF. The V and J genes are TRBV4-3 and TRBJ2-7, with 8 bases aligning to TRBD1. After removal of 0 bases from V and 5 bases from J, the junction contained 6 bases not matched to a gene. The CDR3 has 15 residues. Germline-derived CDR1 and CDR2 are LGHNA and YSLEER.

This chain links TRBV27 with TRBJ1-6; TRBD1 matches at 7 bases. V trimming: 4 bases; J trimming: 0 bases; junction bases outside the gene matches: 15. Germline-derived CDR1 and CDR2 are MNHEY and SMNVEV (reference sequence). There are 20 residues in the CDR3. The CDR3 region is CASSSTVRSGGDSYNSPLHF. The DNA for the CDR3 is TGTGCCAGCAGTTCGACCGTCCGCTCAGGGGGAGACTCCTATAATTCACCCCTCCACTTT.

In its sample, this clonotype was seen a few times. V gene TRBV9 combines with J gene TRBJ2-5; 7 positions match TRBD2. Germline CDR1 SGDLS, CDR2 YYNGEE. Germline trimming cut 0 bases from V and 4 bases from J; bases unmatched to any gene: 6. The CDR3 runs to 15 residues. CDR3 DNA sequence: TGTGCCAGCAGCGTAGAGATTGGGGGGGGAGAGACCCAGTACTTC. This translates into CASSVEIGGGETQYF.

The chain employs TRBV25-1 and TRBJ2-3, with 7 bases matching TRBD2. Germline V lookup: CDR1 MGHDK, CDR2 SYGVNS. The CDR3 contains 16 residues. The trim removed 3 bases at V and 2 bases at J, leaving 8 bases unmatched. This chain's CDR3 is CASSEDSGRTTDTQYF. The CDR3, as DNA: TGTGCCAGCAGTGAGGATAGCGGGCGGACCACAGATACGCAGTATTTT. The full variable domain, completed using reference TRBV25-1 and TRBJ2-3, is EADIYQTPRYLVIGTGKKITLECSQTMGHDKMYWYQQDPGMELHLIHYSYGVNSTEKGDLSSESTVSRIRTEHFPLTLESARPSHTSQYLCASSEDSGRTTDTQYFGPGTRLTVL.

This clonotype was counted only a few times. The V gene is TRBV12-3 or TRBV12-4, the J gene TRBJ1-3; D remains unclear. The CDR3 spans 15 residues. V was pared by 5 bases and J by 1 base, with 12 bases between. The CDR3 bases are TGTGCCAGCAGTCCCGTCACCCCATCTGGAAACACCATATATTTT. Its protein is CASSPVTPSGNTIYF.

This clonotype was counted a few times. This chain connects TRBV6-2 or TRBV6-3 to TRBJ2-1; D unresolved. Trimming pared 2 bases from V and 0 bases from J, leaving 8 bases between. In germline, CDR1 is MNHEY, CDR2 SVGEGT. This CDR3 has 15 residues. CDR3 sequence reads: CASSYDESSYNEQFF. Here the CDR3 DNA reads TGTGCCAGCAGTTACGATGAAAGCTCCTACAATGAGCAGTTCTTC.

This clonotype was recorded many times. The chain is built from TRBV7-2 and TRBJ2-2; perhaps TRBD2 as D (5 bases). Germline V CDR1 and CDR2: SGHTA, FQGNSA. This CDR3 spans 15 amino acids. V was pared by 6 bases and J by 4 bases, with 15 bases between. CDR3 amino acids: CASSPSGFITGELFF. CDR3 coding DNA: TGTGCCAGCAGTCCATCGGGGTTCATCACCGGGGAGCTGTTTTTT. The whole variable domain, filled in from reference TRBV7-2 and TRBJ2-2, reads GAGVSQSPSNKVTEKGKDVELRCDPISGHTALYWYRQSLGQGLEFLIYFQGNSAPDKSGLPSDRFSAERTGGSVSTLTIQRTQQEDSAVYLCASSPSGFITGELFFGEGSRLTVL.

The V gene is TRBV28, the J gene TRBJ1-6; D gene ambiguous. The CDR3 sequence is 17 residues long. The V end was cut by 3 bases, the J end by 1 base, with 13 bases between. Germline V gene lookup returns CDR1 MDHEN and CDR2 SYDVKM. CDR3 coding DNA: TGTGCCAGCAGTTTCCCGACTCGAGGATCCTATAATTCACCCCTCCACTTT. Its translation is CASSFPTRGSYNSPLHF.

For this clonotype: The conserved phenylalanine or tryptophan normally closing the CDR3 is absent here, so this likely arose from a read error. This chain connects TRBV4-3 to TRBJ2-7, with D possibly TRBD2 on 6 matching bases. This CDR3 spans 16 amino acids. Trimming removed 1 base at V and 2 bases at J, with 15 bases between. CDR1 and CDR2 (germline): LGHNA, YSLEER. The DNA for the CDR3 is TGCGCCAGCAGCCAAGCGGGTCCAGCGGGCGCCTACGAGCAGTACCTC. Translating gives CASSQAGPAGAYEQYL.

The chain is built from TRBV29-1 and TRBJ2-7, with D possibly matching TRBD1 (5 bases). Per germline, CDR1 SQVTM and CDR2 ANQGSEA. This CDR3 spans 12 amino acids. V was shortened by 3 bases and J by 4 bases, with 10 bases between the two germline ends. This CDR3 reads CSVERQNYEQYF. The CDR3 DNA sequence: TGCAGCGTTGAGAGACAGAATTACGAGCAGTACTTC.

The gene calls are TRBV15 and TRBJ2-3, with D unresolved. V was clipped by 0 bases and J by 2 bases, with 6 bases between them. The CDR3 length is 14 residues. CDR1 is LNHNV and CDR2 is YYDKDF in the germline V gene (reference sequence). The CDR3 region is CATSRDSDTDTQYF. The CDR3 DNA follows: TGTGCCACCAGCAGAGACTCCGACACAGATACGCAGTATTTT. The complete variable domain, with remaining parts taken from reference TRBV15 and TRBJ2-3, reads DAMVIQNPRYQVTQFGKPVTLSCSQTLNHNVMYWYQQKSSQAPKLLFHYYDKDFNNEADTPDNFQSRRPNTSFCFLDIRSPGLGDTAMYLCATSRDSDTDTQYFGPGTRLTVL.

This clonotype was counted only a few times. CDR3 nucleotide sequence: TGCGCCAGCAGCCAAGGTGTCGGGACAGCCTACGAGCAGTACTTC. It yields the protein CASSQGVGTAYEQYF. The chain combines TRBV4-3 with TRBJ2-7; 7 bases are shared with TRBD1. The CDR3 has 15 residues. V gave up 1 base and J gave up 2 bases; unmatched junction bases: 5. CDR1 and CDR2 (germline): LGHNA, YSLEER.

There are a few counts of this clonotype. The rearrangement joins TRBV2 to TRBJ2-3; TRBD2 agrees at 11 bases. Germline V gene data show CDR1 as SNHLY and CDR2 as FYNNEI. J was trimmed by 6 bases and V by 7 bases; bases with no gene match: 12. This CDR3 has 16 amino acids. The CDR3 DNA is TGTGCCAGCATCGATCTAGCGGGGGGCCCCGGGGATACGCAGTATTTT. This sequence encodes CASIDLAGGPGDTQYF.

Of note for this clonotype: With a much larger clone just one base away, this may be a read error. The chain has TRBV25-1 and TRBJ2-3, with D perhaps matching TRBD2 (5 bases). CDR3 length equals 12 residues. Trimming pared 8 bases from V and 7 bases from J, leaving 13 bases between. The V gene's germline CDR1 is MGHDK and CDR2 SYGVNS. Here the CDR3 reads CASSDGVNTQYF. The CDR3 DNA reads TGTGCCAGCTCGGACGGGGTGAATACGCAGTATTTT.

A remark on this clonotype: One end of the junction varies from germline; a read error may be responsible. The CDR3 spells CASSLVGRGDVHF. For the CDR3, the DNA is TGTGCCAGCAGCTTAGTTGGGCGGGGGGATGTGCATTTT. V gene TRBV7-6 combines with J gene TRBJ2-3; 8 nucleotides align to TRBD2. The CDR3 sequence is 13 residues long. Germline CDR1 and CDR2: SGHVS and FNYEAQ. Full variable domain (outside the CDR3, taken from reference TRBV7-6 and TRBJ2-3): GAGVSQSPRYKVTKRGQDVALRCDPISGHVSLYWYRQALGQGPEFLTYFNYEAQQDKSGLPNDRFSAERPEGSISTLTIQRTEQRDSAMYRCASSLVGRGDVHFGPGTRLTVL.